The 30 T cell receptor beta chains below come from one sample, sequenced in a study of post-analysis software for immune sequencing data. General study points: Roughly five TRBV segments appeared more often in patients than in controls, and TRBV5-6, TRBV5-1 and TRBV20-1 were among these.

No antigen has been identified for these receptors. The authors incorporated unique molecular identifiers into the TCR beta cDNA libraries. From the PCR reads, TCRdb called clonotypes with MiXCR, one entry per CDR3 protein. The repertoire has hundreds of thousands of distinct CDR3 sequences, 30% of them found once; the top ten carry 0.5% to 0.6%. Sequencing was carried out using blood. These receptors all stem from a girl between 5 and 17 years old with multiple sclerosis.

V usage is TRBV18 and J usage is TRBJ2-6; 8 bases agree with TRBD1. The germline V gene has CDR1 KGHSH and CDR2 LQKENI. The CDR3 is made up of 16 amino acids. J was trimmed by 2 bases and V by 5 bases; bases with no gene match: 5. DNA of the CDR3: TGTGCCAGCTCAGTCAACAGGGGGGCTGGGGCCAACGTCCTGACTTTC. It encodes CASSVNRGAGANVLTF.

The rearrangement uses TRBV2 and TRBJ1-5, with D possibly TRBD1 on 6 matching bases. With 2 bases removed from V and 4 bases from J, the gap between germline ends came to 15 bases. CDR1 SNHLY and CDR2 FYNNEI come from the germline V gene. The CDR3 has 16 amino acids. DNA of the CDR3: TGTGCCAGCAGTGAACAGGGGCAGGGAGTGAATCAGCCCCAGCATTTT. It codes for CASSEQGQGVNQPQHF. The full variable domain, in which reference TRBV2 and TRBJ1-5 provide the parts outside the CDR3, is EPEVTQTPSHQVTQMGQEVILRCVPISNHLYFYWYRQILGQKVEFLVSFYNNEISEKSEIFDDQFSVERPDGSNFTLKIRSTKLEDSAMYFCASSEQGQGVNQPQHFGDGTRLSIL.

This chain connects TRBV20-1 to TRBJ2-2; D not resolved. CDR3 size: 16 residues. Deletions cut 3 bases from V and 0 bases from J, with 14 bases between. CDR1 is DFQATT, CDR2 SNEGSKA, per germline (reference sequence). DNA of the CDR3: TGCAGTGCTAGTCAAGGTTCACTTCCGAACACCGGGGAGCTGTTTTTT. Translation: CSASQGSLPNTGELFF.

This clonotype was counted between two and nine times. The CDR3 DNA follows: TGCAGCGTTGAATGGACAGGGAGAGGCTACACCTTC. Translated, it gives CSVEWTGRGYTF. The V call is TRBV29-1, the J call TRBJ1-2; 8 nucleotides line up with TRBD1. There are 12 residues in the CDR3. Germline V gene data show CDR1 as SQVTM and CDR2 as ANQGSEA. Losses at the gene ends were 2 bases for V and 8 bases for J; bases not matched to a gene: 4. Combining the CDR3 with reference TRBV29-1 and TRBJ1-2 gives the whole variable domain SAVISQKPSRDICQRGTSLTIQCQVDSQVTMMFWYRQQPGQSLTLIATANQGSEATYESGFVIDKFPISRPNLTFSTLTVSNMSPEDSSIYLCSVEWTGRGYTFGSGTRLTVV.

This clonotype was observed a few times. The genes are TRBV6-5 and TRBJ1-2, with D uncertain. The germline CDR1 and CDR2 sequences are MNHEY and SVGAGI. V was pared by 8 bases and J by 2 bases, with 9 bases between. There are 12 residues in the CDR3. The CDR3 nucleotides read TGTGCCAGCGGGCAGGCAAACTATGGCTACACCTTC. It encodes CASGQANYGYTF.

This clonotype has ten or more counts. V is TRBV29-1 and J is TRBJ2-7; D is perhaps TRBD1 or TRBD2 (5 bases each). Per the germline V gene, CDR1 is SQVTM and CDR2 is ANQGSEA. This CDR3 comprises 13 residues. Trimming pared 0 bases from V and 0 bases from J, leaving 6 bases between. CDR3 sequence: CSVEDGTSYEQYF. CDR3 bases: TGCAGCGTTGAAGATGGGACCTCCTACGAGCAGTACTTC.

The chain combines TRBV5-6 with TRBJ2-7, with D hard to call. The CDR3 contains 17 residues. Trimming shortened V by 4 bases and J by 0 bases, and 20 bases separated the two germline ends. Germline V gene sequence: CDR1 SGHDT, CDR2 YYEEEE. In DNA, the CDR3 is TGTGCCAGCAGCGCCATGGGGTTGGCCGGTCCCTCCTACGAGCAGTACTTC. It encodes CASSAMGLAGPSYEQYF.

This chain joins TRBV6-2 or TRBV6-3 and TRBJ2-1, with D maybe TRBD2 (6 bases). The germline gives CDR1 MNHEY, CDR2 SVGEGT. The CDR3 spans 13 residues. The V end was cut by 9 bases, the J end by 4 bases, with 13 bases between. The CDR3 region has the DNA TGTGCCAGTCGCTTAGCGGTGTACAATGAGCAGTTCTTC. Protein product: CASRLAVYNEQFF.

This clonotype has at least ten counts. The chain joins TRBV9 to TRBJ1-2; a possible D gene is TRBD1 (6 bases). The V end was cut by 4 bases, the J end by 3 bases, with 16 bases between. This CDR3 contains 15 residues. Per germline, CDR1 SGDLS and CDR2 YYNGEE. This CDR3 is CASSSPQGLHYGYTF. For the CDR3, the DNA is TGTGCCAGCAGCTCGCCCCAGGGGCTTCACTATGGCTACACCTTC.

This clonotype was detected a few times. The chain recombines TRBV29-1 with TRBJ1-1; 10 bases are a match to TRBD1. The CDR3 is 14 residues long. Per germline, CDR1 SQVTM and CDR2 ANQGSEA. Trimming cost V 6 bases and J 7 bases; bases outside gene matches: 11. CDR3 coding DNA: TGCAGCGTGGCACGGACAGGGGGGAAGAGTGAAGCTTTCTTT. Protein: CSVARTGGKSEAFF. Full variable domain (missing parts from reference TRBV29-1 and TRBJ1-1): SAVISQKPSRDICQRGTSLTIQCQVDSQVTMMFWYRQQPGQSLTLIATANQGSEATYESGFVIDKFPISRPNLTFSTLTVSNMSPEDSSIYLCSVARTGGKSEAFFGQGTRLTVV.

The gene calls are TRBV29-1 and TRBJ2-1; 7 nucleotides line up with TRBD2. The V gene's germline CDR1 is SQVTM and CDR2 ANQGSEA. The CDR3 has 11 amino acids. With 5 bases clipped from V and 14 bases from J, the junction kept 9 bases outside the gene matches. The DNA of the CDR3 is TGCAGCGTTTGGCGGGAGTGGGATAAGTTCTTC. Protein: CSVWREWDKFF.

This clonotype was seen only a few times. The CDR3 spells CASRPGSHSPLHF. The DNA of the CDR3 is TGTGCCAGCAGACCCGGGAGCCATTCACCCCTCCACTTT. The genes are TRBV25-1 and TRBJ1-6; D is undetermined. Per the germline V gene, CDR1 is MGHDK and CDR2 is SYGVNS. Trimming removed 6 bases from V and 8 bases from J, with 11 bases in between. This CDR3 has 13 amino acids.

This clonotype turned up a few times. The chain combines TRBV9 with TRBJ2-1; 10 bases map to TRBD2. The germline CDR1 and CDR2 sequences are SGDLS and YYNGEE. With V trimmed by 4 bases and J by 9 bases, 19 bases remained unmatched. CDR3 size: 18 residues. In DNA form, the CDR3 reads TGTGCCAGCAGCCTAACCCCAGCGGGAGGGCCAGGGACTAGTGAGCAGTTCTTC. Its protein product is CASSLTPAGGPGTSEQFF.

This chain joins TRBV10-3 and TRBJ2-3; TRBD1 agrees at 10 bases. The length of the CDR3 is 15 residues. Germline V lookup: CDR1 ENHRY, CDR2 SYGVKD. The V gene end was trimmed by 9 bases and the J gene end by 3 bases; junction bases not matched to a gene: 9. The CDR3 loop is CAISTPGQGTDTQYF. For the CDR3, the DNA is TGTGCCATAAGCACCCCGGGACAGGGGACAGATACGCAGTATTTT.

The chain couples TRBV7-2 to TRBJ2-3; D is uncertain. V was shortened by 2 bases and J by 1 base, with 10 bases between the two germline ends. The germline V gene encodes CDR1 SGHTA and CDR2 FQGNSA. This CDR3 has 15 residues. CDR3 DNA: TGTGCCAGCAGCTTAAGGTGGGATCGCACAGATACGCAGTATTTT. As protein: CASSLRWDRTDTQYF.

The chain recombines TRBV11-2 with TRBJ2-1; weak D call: TRBD2 (6 bases). V lost 7 bases to trimming and J lost 6 bases, with 22 bases between them. The CDR3 is 16 residues long. From germline, CDR1 is SGHAT and CDR2 FQNNGV. The CDR3, as DNA: TGTGCCAGCATCCGGACCGGGACTGGCCCGGGCAATGAGCAGTTCTTC. This gives the protein CASIRTGTGPGNEQFF. The whole variable domain, remainder taken from reference TRBV11-2 and TRBJ2-1, is EAGVAQSPRYKIIEKRQSVAFWCNPISGHATLYWYQQILGQGPKLLIQFQNNGVVDDSQLPKDRFSAERLKGVDSTLKIQPAKLEDSAVYLCASIRTGTGPGNEQFFGPGTRLTVL.

The V and J genes are TRBV12-3 or TRBV12-4 and TRBJ2-6; D uncertain. V lost 4 bases and J 0 bases, leaving 7 bases between the germline ends. CDR3 length: 15 residues. The CDR3 sequence: CASSSVRSGANVLTF. DNA of the CDR3: TGTGCCAGCAGTTCCGTCCGCTCTGGGGCCAACGTCCTGACTTTC.

V gene TRBV27 combines with J gene TRBJ2-7, with no clear D. CDR1 and CDR2 (germline): MNHEY, SMNVEV (reference sequence). The CDR3 loop spans 13 amino acids. Between the trimmed V and J ends, which lost 8 bases and 6 bases, there was a span of 17 bases. CDR3 bases: TGTGCCAGCGGGGTCTCGGCTCCTTTCGAGCAGTACTTC. Translated, it gives CASGVSAPFEQYF.

The table lists this clonotype with many counts. The chain uses TRBV6-5 and TRBJ2-1, with 12 bases identical to TRBD2. The germline gives CDR1 MNHEY, CDR2 SVGAGI. This CDR3 has 17 amino acids. V dropped 8 bases and J dropped 4; count of bases not matched to a gene: 12. CDR3 sequence: CASWTAASGGDYNEQFF. The CDR3 DNA sequence: TGTGCCAGCTGGACCGCGGCTAGCGGGGGGGATTACAATGAGCAGTTCTTC.

The chain recombines TRBV20-1 with TRBJ1-5; no definite D call. The CDR3 sequence is 13 residues long. Per the germline V gene, CDR1 is DFQATT and CDR2 is SNEGSKA (reference sequence). Between the trimmed V and J ends, which lost 3 bases and 5 bases, there was a span of 11 bases. The CDR3 sequence: CSARRGSDQPQHF. CDR3 nucleotide sequence: TGCAGTGCTAGGCGTGGAAGCGATCAGCCCCAGCATTTT.

The chain recombines TRBV15 with TRBJ1-2; 7 positions match TRBD1. CDR3 length: 14 amino acids. Germline CDR1 LNHNV, CDR2 YYDKDF (reference sequence). Trimming took 1 base from V and 4 from J; bases not matched to a gene: 3. The CDR3 is CATSRAGTVYGYTF. DNA of the CDR3: TGTGCCACCAGCAGAGCAGGGACAGTCTATGGCTACACCTTC. Together with reference TRBV15 and TRBJ1-2, the CDR3 gives the full variable domain: DAMVIQNPRYQVTQFGKPVTLSCSQTLNHNVMYWYQQKSSQAPKLLFHYYDKDFNNEADTPDNFQSRRPNTSFCFLDIRSPGLGDTAMYLCATSRAGTVYGYTFGSGTRLTVV.

This clonotype was detected only a few times. V and J are TRBV6-2 or TRBV6-3 and TRBJ2-4; 9 nucleotides match TRBD1. Germline CDR1 and CDR2: MNHEY and SVGEGT. The CDR3 has 16 residues. The J segment lost 7 bases and the V segment lost 6 bases, leaving 13 bases of the junction unmatched. The CDR3 spells CASRPTGTGIGNIQYF. For the CDR3, the DNA is TGTGCCAGCAGGCCAACCGGGACAGGGATCGGGAACATTCAGTACTTC.

This clonotype was seen only a few times. The rearrangement links TRBV5-1 to TRBJ1-5; possibly TRBD1 for D (5 bases). The CDR3 contains 16 residues. Germline values: CDR1 SGHRS, CDR2 YFSETQ. Trimming took off 1 base at V and 4 bases at J, with 15 bases between the two ends. The CDR3 spells CASSLSGSGGNQPQHF. DNA for the CDR3: TGCGCCAGCAGCTTGTCAGGGTCGGGGGGGAATCAGCCCCAGCATTTT.

The chain recombines TRBV6-4 with TRBJ2-5; 8 nucleotides agree with TRBD2. The CDR3 contains 15 residues. With 3 bases clipped from V and 4 bases from J, the junction kept 7 bases outside the gene matches. Germline V CDR1 and CDR2: MRHNA, SNTAGT. The CDR3 spells CASSESAGERETQYF. The CDR3 DNA reads as TGTGCCAGCAGTGAGTCAGCGGGAGAGCGAGAGACCCAGTACTTC.

This clonotype has a handful of counts. The rearrangement joins TRBV28 to TRBJ1-2, with D unresolved. The CDR3 loop spans 10 amino acids. Per germline, CDR1 MDHEN and CDR2 SYDVKM. V lost 6 bases and J lost 10, with 9 bases in between. The CDR3 sequence is CASRERAYTF. DNA of the CDR3: TGTGCCAGCAGAGAGAGAGCCTACACCTTC.

This clonotype has just a few counts. V and J are TRBV6-6 and TRBJ2-7; 8 positions match TRBD2. The V gene's germline CDR1 is MNHNY and CDR2 SVGAGI (reference sequence). The CDR3 covers 13 residues. Unmatched junction bases numbered 8, after V lost 7 bases and J lost 6 bases. CDR3 in DNA: TGTGCCAGCACCTGGGGGACTAGAGGCGAGCAGTACTTC. This gives the protein CASTWGTRGEQYF.

This clonotype was recorded only once. The chain recombines TRBV3-1 with TRBJ2-2; D might be TRBD1 (6 bases). Trimming cost V 1 base and J 5 bases, with 14 bases left between them. This CDR3 comprises 16 residues. Per germline, CDR1 LGHDT and CDR2 YNNKEL (reference sequence). CDR3: CASSQATGTGTGELFF. The CDR3 coding sequence is TGTGCCAGCAGCCAAGCCACGGGAACAGGGACCGGGGAGCTGTTTTTT.

CDR3 protein: CASSLPQQGDQGSAYEQYF. CDR3 sequence (DNA): TGTGCCAGCAGCTTACCCCAACAGGGGGATCAGGGGTCGGCCTACGAGCAGTACTTC. The genes are TRBV11-2 and TRBJ2-7; 8 nucleotides line up with TRBD1. The CDR3 is 19 amino acids. V shed 2 bases, J shed 2 bases, and the junction held 17 bases outside the gene matches. Germline V gene lookup returns CDR1 SGHAT and CDR2 FQNNGV. Looking up the rest from reference TRBV11-2 and TRBJ2-7 gives the full variable domain: EAGVAQSPRYKIIEKRQSVAFWCNPISGHATLYWYQQILGQGPKLLIQFQNNGVVDDSQLPKDRFSAERLKGVDSTLKIQPAKLEDSAVYLCASSLPQQGDQGSAYEQYFGPGTRLTVT.

This chain links TRBV5-1 with TRBJ2-1, with TRBD1 matching over 8 bases. V shed 7 bases and J 13 bases; nucleotides not matched to a gene: 10. The germline V gene has CDR1 SGHRS and CDR2 YFSETQ. The CDR3 totals 12 residues. The CDR3 bases are TGCGCCAGCTCCGTGATCGGGACAGGCCAGTTCTTC. Its translation is CASSVIGTGQFF. Drawing the rest from reference TRBV5-1 and TRBJ2-1, the complete variable domain is KAGVTQTPRYLIKTRGQQVTLSCSPISGHRSVSWYQQTPGQGLQFLFEYFSETQRNKGNFPGRFSGRQFSNSRSEMNVSTLELGDSALYLCASSVIGTGQFFGPGTRLTVL.

V usage is TRBV20-1 and J usage is TRBJ1-5, with no clear D. This CDR3 is 12 amino acids long. Germline loops: CDR1 DFQATT, CDR2 SNEGSKA (reference sequence). V shed 3 bases and J shed 5 bases, with 8 bases lying between them. CDR3 residues: CSASHGDQPQHF. In nucleotides, the CDR3 is TGCAGTGCTAGCCACGGCGATCAGCCCCAGCATTTT.